The 2 T cell receptor beta chains reported below all come from one sample, sequenced in a study of beta chain features in type 1 diabetes. The antigens of these receptors remain unknown. General study findings and limits: A moderate, significant TCRB CDR3 shortening appeared in type 1 diabetes across four CD4+ subsets.

Expressed TCRB transcripts got sequenced, as all isolated RNA was reverse transcribed. TCRdb keeps only in-frame clones here, not all; method: immunoSEQ multiplex PCR. Here the sample spans a few hundred thousand clones, roughly 13% being singletons. The sequencing sample was made of naive CD4+ T cells from blood. Receptor source: a woman between 18 and 29 years old with type 1 diabetes.

A few counts support this clone. The rearrangement joins TRBV27 to TRBJ2-7; 7 nucleotides match TRBD2. CDR3 size: 15 residues. The V and J ends lost 0 bases and 6 bases, in that order; junction bases with no gene match: 8. The germline CDR1 and CDR2 sequences are MNHEY and SMNVEV (reference sequence). The CDR3 spells CASSLSGLVPTEQYF. The CDR3 DNA reads as TGTGCCAGCAGTTTATCTGGACTAGTTCCGACCGAGCAGTACTTC.

Regarding this clone: The same CDR3 also results from other DNA sequences found in this sample. J is TRBJ2-2 and V is TRBV5-1; 9 nucleotides match TRBD1. Germline CDR1 reads SGHRS; CDR2 reads YFSETQ. The J segment lost 5 bases and the V segment lost 4 bases, leaving 6 bases of the junction unmatched. This CDR3 is 15 amino acids long. The CDR3 region has the DNA TGCGCCAGCAGCCCAGGGACAGGGTATACCGGGGAGCTGTTTTTT. Translated: CASSPGTGYTGELFF.